This T cell receptor (beta chain) was documented in a study of tumor and adjacent non-tumor tissue in lung cancer. Background on the study: There were approximately twelve adenocarcinoma, a couple of squamous cell carcinoma and 1 small cell lung cancer cases.

This clonotype has at least ten counts. What it binds is not known. CDR1 and CDR2 (germline): MGHRA, YSYEKL. The CDR3 spans 15 residues. V lost 1 base, J lost 5 bases, and 11 bases lay in between. Broader study findings: Compared with tumor, normal lung showed significantly lower TCR diversity. Shorter survival was associated with higher TCR diversity in tumors.

The template was RNA from unsorted bulk tissue. TCRbeta libraries were built with three rounds of nested PCR, modified from ARM-PCR. TCRdb recomputed calls from the multiplex PCR reads with MiXCR, one row per CDR3 protein. The data contain more than 85,000 distinct CDR3 sequences, about three fifths of them singletons. The chain employs TRBV4-1 and TRBJ1-4; possible D gene TRBD1, 5 bases. The receptor was isolated from a man aged 70-80 years with non-small cell lung cancer. Sequences were obtained from lung tumor tissue. CDR3: CASSQAGATNEKLFF. The CDR3 region has the DNA TGCGCCAGCAGCCAAGCCGGGGCGACGAATGAAAAACTGTTTTTT.